A selection of T cell receptor beta chains follows, all from one sample in a study of T cell responses to AZD1222 COVID-19 vaccine. TCRdb's table, derived via immunoSEQ multiplex PCR, lists solely in-frame clones and lacks some. The sample records 250,000 to 300,000 clones, almost 95% being singletons. The sequenced sample was peripheral blood, obtained 28 days after the second AZD1222 dose. These receptor sequences come from an adult who received the AZD1222 COVID-19 vaccine. CDR3s include the opening cysteine and the closing phenylalanine or tryptophan. D genes are given only for firm matches. A clone size is listed for some rows: how often the clone was seen (once, few, many), or a class if it is expanded.

D gene: .
clone size: once
V gene: TRBV6-5
J gene: TRBJ1-3
CDR3 DNA: TGTGCCAGCGGGACTGAACCCGGAAACACCATATATTTT
CDR3 protein: CASGTEPGNTIYF

D gene: .
clone size: few
V gene: TRBV5-4
J gene: TRBJ2-7
CDR3 DNA: TGTGCCAGCAGCAACCGGGACAACTCCTACGAGCAGTACTTC
CDR3 protein: CASSNRDNSYEQYF

D gene: .
clone size: .
V gene: TRBV19
J gene: TRBJ1-1
CDR3 DNA: TGTGCCAGTAGTATACAGGGCTCTGAAGCTTTCTTT
CDR3 protein: CASSIQGSEAFF

D gene: TRBD2
clone size: .
V gene: TRBV7-2
J gene: TRBJ2-5
CDR3 DNA: TGTGCCAGCAGCTTGGGCCTAGCGGGAGGTAATTTGAAGACCCAGTACTTC
CDR3 protein: CASSLGLAGGNLKTQYF

D gene: .
clone size: once
V gene: TRBV5-4
J gene: TRBJ2-7
CDR3 DNA: TGTGCCAGCAGCACGACGGGATCCTACGAGCAGTACTTC
CDR3 protein: CASSTTGSYEQYF

D gene: TRBD1
clone size: .
V gene: TRBV2
J gene: TRBJ1-1
CDR3 DNA: TGTGCCAGCAGTGATCTTCGGACGGACAGGGGGGGTGAAGCTTTCTTT
CDR3 protein: CASSDLRTDRGGEAFF

D gene: TRBD2
clone size: .
V gene: TRBV5-1
J gene: TRBJ2-2
CDR3 DNA: TGCGCCAGCAGCCCTCCCAGCGGGAGCTTACCCGGGGAGCTGTTTTTT
CDR3 protein: CASSPPSGSLPGELFF

D gene: .
clone size: .
V gene: TRBV10-2
J gene: TRBJ2-7
CDR3 DNA: TGCGCCAGCAGTGATCTTCGTACCCCCTCCTACGAGCAGTACTTC
CDR3 protein: CASSDLRTPSYEQYF

D gene: TRBD1
clone size: .
V gene: TRBV4-1
J gene: TRBJ1-6
CDR3 DNA: TGCGCCAGCAGCCAAGAACGGACAGGAGTCTTTACGAATTCACCCCTCCACTTT
CDR3 protein: CASSQERTGVFTNSPLHF

D gene: .
clone size: .
V gene: TRBV10-3
J gene: TRBJ2-1
CDR3 DNA: TGTGCCATCAGCCCAACAGGACTTACCTACAATGAGCAGTTCTTC
CDR3 protein: CAISPTGLTYNEQFF

D gene: TRBD2
clone size: .
V gene: TRBV5-1
J gene: TRBJ2-2
CDR3 DNA: TGCGCCAGCAGCTTGGCAAGCGGGAGGGCCGGGAACACCGGGGAGCTGTTTTTT
CDR3 protein: CASSLASGRAGNTGELFF

D gene: TRBD1
clone size: .
V gene: TRBV18
J gene: TRBJ1-5
CDR3 DNA: TGTGCCAGCTCACCAGACAGGGAACAGCCCCAGCATTTT
CDR3 protein: CASSPDREQPQHF

D gene: TRBD1
clone size: .
V gene: TRBV10-2
J gene: TRBJ1-1
CDR3 DNA: TGCGCCAGCAGTGAGTCCAGGGGGGTGGACACTGAAGCTTTCTTT
CDR3 protein: CASSESRGVDTEAFF

D gene: TRBD1
clone size: .
V gene: TRBV15
J gene: TRBJ1-2
CDR3 DNA: TGTGCCACCAGCAGATATGGACAGGTTGGCTACACCTTC
CDR3 protein: CATSRYGQVGYTF

D gene: .
clone size: .
V gene: TRBV7-9
J gene: TRBJ1-2
CDR3 DNA: TGTGCCAGCAGCTTAACAGGCCGTGGGGGCTACACCTTC
CDR3 protein: CASSLTGRGGYTF

D gene: .
clone size: .
V gene: TRBV11-2
J gene: TRBJ2-6
CDR3 DNA: TGTGCCAGCAGTGGATTCGGAGAACGACGGGGGGCCAACGTCCTGACTTTC
CDR3 protein: CASSGFGERRGANVLTF

D gene: .
clone size: .
V gene: TRBV7-3
J gene: TRBJ2-3
CDR3 DNA: TGTGCCAGCAGCTTAATGGGAACGGGGCTCGACACAGATACGCAGTATTTT
CDR3 protein: CASSLMGTGLDTDTQYF

D gene: .
clone size: .
V gene: TRBV7-2
J gene: TRBJ1-5
CDR3 DNA: TGTGCCAGCAGCCCCCGGGGTCAGCCCCAGCATTTT
CDR3 protein: CASSPRGQPQHF

D gene: .
clone size: once
V gene: TRBV19
J gene: TRBJ1-5
CDR3 DNA: TGTGCCAGTAGTCCTGGGAACCGCGGCCAGCATTTT
CDR3 protein: CASSPGNRGQHF

D gene: .
clone size: .
V gene: TRBV11-2
J gene: TRBJ1-1
CDR3 DNA: TGTGCCAGCAGCTTAGATGGGGGGTATATGAACACTGAAGCTTTCTTT
CDR3 protein: CASSLDGGYMNTEAFF

D gene: .
clone size: .
V gene: TRBV3-1/TRBV3-2
J gene: TRBJ1-2
CDR3 DNA: TGTGCCAGCAGCCAAGCGTATGGCTACACCTTC
CDR3 protein: CASSQAYGYTF

D gene: .
clone size: .
V gene: TRBV7-2
J gene: TRBJ1-1
CDR3 DNA: TGTGCCAGCAGCTTCGGCAGGGGACACACTGAAGCTTTCTTT
CDR3 protein: CASSFGRGHTEAFF

D gene: TRBD1
clone size: .
V gene: TRBV5-4
J gene: TRBJ1-6
CDR3 DNA: TGTGCCAGCAGTCACGGACAGGGGGCCGGGGATTCACCCCTCCACTTT
CDR3 protein: CASSHGQGAGDSPLHF

D gene: .
clone size: .
V gene: TRBV9
J gene: TRBJ1-1
CDR3 DNA: TGTGCCAGCAGCGTCACATCGGCGAACACTGAAGCTTTCTTT
CDR3 protein: CASSVTSANTEAFF

D gene: .
clone size: .
V gene: TRBV15
J gene: TRBJ1-1
CDR3 DNA: TGTGCCACCAGCAGAGATCTGACATACACTGAAGCTTTCTTT
CDR3 protein: CATSRDLTYTEAFF

D gene: .
clone size: .
V gene: TRBV19
J gene: TRBJ2-3
CDR3 DNA: TGTGCCAGTAGTCGGGAGACTAGCACAGATACGCAGTATTTT
CDR3 protein: CASSRETSTDTQYF

D gene: TRBD1
clone size: .
V gene: TRBV2
J gene: TRBJ1-2
CDR3 DNA: TGTGCCAGCAGGGCCGGGACAGGGAACGGCTACACCTTC
CDR3 protein: CASRAGTGNGYTF

D gene: TRBD1
clone size: .
V gene: TRBV5-6
J gene: TRBJ2-7
CDR3 DNA: TGTGCCAGCAGCCGGGACAGGGATTACTACGAGCAGTACTTC
CDR3 protein: CASSRDRDYYEQYF

D gene: TRBD2
clone size: .
V gene: TRBV3-1/TRBV3-2
J gene: TRBJ2-7
CDR3 DNA: TGTGCCAGCAGCCAAGATTACAAGCGGGGGTACGAGCAGTACTTC
CDR3 protein: CASSQDYKRGYEQYF

D gene: TRBD1
clone size: .
V gene: TRBV6-5
J gene: TRBJ1-1
CDR3 DNA: TGTGCCAGCAGTCCCCTTGGACAGGGGCTGGCTTTCTTT
CDR3 protein: CASSPLGQGLAFF

D gene: .
clone size: .
V gene: TRBV5-1
J gene: TRBJ2-2
CDR3 DNA: TGCGCCAGCAGCTTGGAACGAAACACCGGGGAGCTGTTTTTT
CDR3 protein: CASSLERNTGELFF

D gene: TRBD1
clone size: .
V gene: TRBV2
J gene: TRBJ1-4
CDR3 DNA: TGTGCCAGCAGAGGGAGGGACAGGGTTGAAAAACTGTTTTTT
CDR3 protein: CASRGRDRVEKLFF

D gene: TRBD1
clone size: .
V gene: TRBV25-1
J gene: TRBJ1-2
CDR3 DNA: TGTGCCAGCAGTGAATTTGCCGTCAGGGGGCTTCGAGGCTACACCTTC
CDR3 protein: CASSEFAVRGLRGYTF

D gene: .
clone size: .
V gene: TRBV7-3
J gene: TRBJ1-1
CDR3 DNA: TGTGCCAGCAGCTTATCAGGGACCACTGAAGCTTTCTTT
CDR3 protein: CASSLSGTTEAFF

D gene: .
clone size: once
V gene: TRBV14
J gene: TRBJ2-3
CDR3 DNA: TGTGCCAGCAGCCGCTTGGGGAGCGGCAGCACAGATACGCAGTATTTT
CDR3 protein: CASSRLGSGSTDTQYF

D gene: .
clone size: .
V gene: TRBV24-1
J gene: TRBJ2-1
CDR3 DNA: TGTGCCACCAGTGACCTACACCAGGGGAACAATGAGCAGTTCTTC
CDR3 protein: CATSDLHQGNNEQFF

D gene: TRBD2
clone size: .
V gene: TRBV7-2
J gene: TRBJ2-7
CDR3 DNA: TGTGCCAGCAGCTTACCGGGACTAGCGGGTTCCTACGAGCAGTACTTC
CDR3 protein: CASSLPGLAGSYEQYF

D gene: TRBD2
clone size: .
V gene: TRBV14
J gene: TRBJ2-1
CDR3 DNA: TGTGCCAGCAGCCAAATTGGCGGGAGGGCTTTGAATGAGCAGTTCTTC
CDR3 protein: CASSQIGGRALNEQFF

D gene: .
clone size: .
V gene: TRBV27
J gene: TRBJ1-5
CDR3 DNA: TGTGCCAGCAGGTTGGGCGGAAATCAGCCCCAGCATTTT
CDR3 protein: CASRLGGNQPQHF

D gene: .
clone size: .
V gene: TRBV5-6
J gene: TRBJ1-1
CDR3 DNA: TGTGCCAGCAGCTTAATGGGCGGCACTGAAGCTTTCTTT
CDR3 protein: CASSLMGGTEAFF

D gene: .
clone size: once
V gene: TRBV6-5
J gene: TRBJ1-2
CDR3 DNA: TGTGCCAGCAGCTCGTCTCTCCTTGGTCGTGGCTACACCTTC
CDR3 protein: CASSSSLLGRGYTF

D gene: TRBD2
clone size: .
V gene: TRBV28
J gene: TRBJ2-7
CDR3 DNA: TGTGCCAGCAGTTTAATCCAGGGCAGGGGACTAGGGTACGAGCAGTACTTC
CDR3 protein: CASSLIQGRGLGYEQYF

D gene: .
clone size: .
V gene: TRBV18
J gene: TRBJ2-2
CDR3 DNA: TGTGCCAGCTCACCTACTCAGGGACCCGGGGAGCTGTTTTTT
CDR3 protein: CASSPTQGPGELFF

D gene: TRBD1
clone size: .
V gene: TRBV4-2
J gene: TRBJ2-7
CDR3 DNA: TGTGCCAGCAGCCAGGGACAGGGAGAAGAGCAGTACTTC
CDR3 protein: CASSQGQGEEQYF

D gene: TRBD2
clone size: .
V gene: TRBV18
J gene: TRBJ2-1
CDR3 DNA: TGTGCCAGCTCAGGACTAGCTCCCCACAATGAGCAGTTCTTC
CDR3 protein: CASSGLAPHNEQFF

D gene: .
clone size: .
V gene: TRBV28
J gene: TRBJ2-5
CDR3 DNA: TGTGCCAGCCTTCGACTTGGGACACACCAAGAGACCCAGTACTTC
CDR3 protein: CASLRLGTHQETQYF

D gene: .
clone size: .
V gene: TRBV7-2
J gene: TRBJ1-3
CDR3 DNA: TGTGCCAGCAGCTCCCAGCCTCGTTCTTCTGGAAACACCATATATTTT
CDR3 protein: CASSSQPRSSGNTIYF

D gene: .
clone size: .
V gene: TRBV12-3/TRBV12-4
J gene: TRBJ1-6
CDR3 DNA: TGTGCCATCCGGAGGGGTAATTCACCCCTCCACTTT
CDR3 protein: CAIRRGNSPLHF